There are many counts of the clone carrying this TCR beta chain. The source of the sample is a study of regulatory T cells in long-lasting Graves disease. The time point is: newly diagnosed GD, antithyroid drugs for less than 3 months. TCR sequences were obtained from RNA taken from PBMCs. HTBI primers from iRepertoire and Arm-PCR of CDR3 regions yielded the TCR beta libraries. Each CDR3 protein is one row after TCRdb ran MiXCR on the multiplex PCR reads. Of approximately 400,000 distinct CDR3 sequences in the sample, about 15% were seen once. Germline V CDR1 and CDR2: SGHVS, FQNEAQ. V shed 2 bases, J shed 0 bases, and the junction held 18 bases outside the gene matches. The CDR3 has 21 residues. The data also belong to a second study, concerning T cells in Graves' hyperthyroidism and ophthalmopathy. This second report adds: The study excluded patients with uncontrolled infection, other autoimmune disease, pregnancy or lactation. Using the HTBI primer set, a first-round RT-PCR was run on the TCR CDR3.

Material: peripheral blood mononuclear cells (PBMCs), obtained at new diagnosis, from a patient treated with antithyroid drugs. The V and J genes are TRBV7-8 and TRBJ2-5; 10 positions match TRBD2. The source is a woman aged 25 to 39 with Graves disease. CDR3: CASSLYPSGRKGRTHQETQYF. CDR3 nucleotides: TGTGCCAGCAGCTTATACCCTAGCGGGAGAAAGGGGCGAACGCACCAAGAGACCCAGTACTTC.